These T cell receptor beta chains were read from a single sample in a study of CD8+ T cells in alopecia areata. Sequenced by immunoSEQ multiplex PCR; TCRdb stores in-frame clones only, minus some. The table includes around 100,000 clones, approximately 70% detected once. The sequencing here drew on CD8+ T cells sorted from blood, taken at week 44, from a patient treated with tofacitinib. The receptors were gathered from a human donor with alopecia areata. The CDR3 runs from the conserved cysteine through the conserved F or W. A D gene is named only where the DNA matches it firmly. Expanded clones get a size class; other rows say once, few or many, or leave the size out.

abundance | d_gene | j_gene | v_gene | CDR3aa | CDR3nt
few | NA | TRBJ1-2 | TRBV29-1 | CSVETQEDGYTF | TGCAGCGTTGAAACACAGGAGGATGGCTACACCTTC
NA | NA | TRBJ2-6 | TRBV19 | CASLGLPSGANVLTF | TGTGCCAGTTTGGGACTCCCCTCTGGGGCCAACGTCCTGACTTTC
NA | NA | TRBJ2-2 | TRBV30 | CAWASWTGELFF | TGTGCCTGGGCCTCATGGACCGGGGAGCTGTTTTTT
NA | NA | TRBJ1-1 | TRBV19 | CASSIRAEYTEAFF | TGTGCCAGTAGTATACGGGCAGAATACACTGAAGCTTTCTTT
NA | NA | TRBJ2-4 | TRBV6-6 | CASSHYRDPKNIQYF | TGTGCCAGCAGCCACTACAGGGATCCCAAAAACATTCAGTACTTC
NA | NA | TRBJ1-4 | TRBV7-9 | CASSLRTAPNEKLFF | TGTGCCAGCAGCCTACGGACAGCCCCTAATGAAAAACTGTTTTTT
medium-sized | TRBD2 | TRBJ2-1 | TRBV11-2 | CASSLEGLAGGRFYNEQFF | TGTGCCAGCAGCTTAGAAGGACTAGCGGGGGGGCGGTTCTACAATGAGCAGTTCTTC
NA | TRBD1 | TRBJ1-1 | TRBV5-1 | CATTGQGDTEAFF | TGCGCCACCACCGGACAGGGTGACACTGAAGCTTTCTTT
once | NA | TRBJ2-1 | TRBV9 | CASSPGTRDEQFF | TGTGCCAGCAGCCCCGGGACGAGGGATGAGCAGTTCTTC
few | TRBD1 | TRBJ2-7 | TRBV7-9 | CASSPRDRDEQYF | TGTGCCAGCAGTCCCCGGGACAGGGATGAGCAGTACTTC
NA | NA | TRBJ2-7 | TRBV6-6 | CAISGYGDEQYF | TGTGCCATTTCAGGGTATGGCGACGAGCAGTACTTC
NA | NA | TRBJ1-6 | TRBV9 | CASSGTGRGNSPLHF | TGTGCCAGCAGTGGAACGGGACGGGGTAATTCACCCCTCCACTTT
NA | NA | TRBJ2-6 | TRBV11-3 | CASRRAEGAGANVLTF | TGTGCCAGCAGACGGGCTGAGGGCGCTGGGGCCAACGTCCTGACTTTC
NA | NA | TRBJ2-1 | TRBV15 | CATSGGASPYNEQFF | TGTGCCACCAGCGGGGGAGCTTCCCCCTACAATGAGCAGTTCTTC
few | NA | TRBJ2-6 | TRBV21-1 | CASILSGANVLTF | TGTGCCAGCATCCTTTCTGGGGCCAACGTCCTGACTTTC
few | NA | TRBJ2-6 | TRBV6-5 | CASSYSSGANVLTF | TGTGCCAGCAGTTACTCGTCTGGGGCCAACGTCCTGACTTTC
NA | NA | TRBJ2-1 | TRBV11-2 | CASSFQGSYNEQFF | TGTGCCAGCAGCTTTCAGGGGAGCTACAATGAGCAGTTCTTC
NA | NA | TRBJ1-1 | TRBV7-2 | CASSPTGPIEAFF | TGTGCCAGCAGCCCGACAGGACCGATTGAAGCTTTCTTT
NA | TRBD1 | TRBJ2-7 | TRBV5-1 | CASSLASGQGLYEQYF | TGCGCCAGCAGCTTGGCCTCGGGACAGGGGCTCTACGAGCAGTACTTC
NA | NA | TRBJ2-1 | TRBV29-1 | CSVESGISYNEQFF | TGCAGCGTTGAGAGCGGTATCTCCTACAATGAGCAGTTCTTC
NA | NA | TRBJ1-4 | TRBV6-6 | CASFFEEKLFF | TGTGCCAGCTTTTTCGAGGAAAAACTGTTTTTT
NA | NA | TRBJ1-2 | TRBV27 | CASSLSFTLSYGYTF | TGTGCCAGCAGTTTATCGTTCACCCTGAGTTATGGCTACACCTTC
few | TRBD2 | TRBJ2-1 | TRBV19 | CASTRLAEGYNEQFF | TGTGCCAGTACCCGACTAGCGGAGGGATACAATGAGCAGTTCTTC
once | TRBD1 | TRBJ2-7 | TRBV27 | CASSPMGQVYEQYF | TGTGCCAGCAGTCCTATGGGACAGGTATACGAGCAGTACTTC
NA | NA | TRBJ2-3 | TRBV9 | CASSEGVGRRTDTQYF | TGTGCCAGCAGCGAGGGGGTAGGCAGACGCACAGATACGCAGTATTTT
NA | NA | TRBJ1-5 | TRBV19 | CASSTPPGRLDQPQHF | TGTGCCAGTAGTACCCCCCCAGGGCGCCTCGATCAGCCCCAGCATTTT
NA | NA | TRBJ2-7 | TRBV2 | CASSGDQSSYEQYF | TGTGCCAGCAGTGGGGACCAATCTAGCTACGAGCAGTACTTC
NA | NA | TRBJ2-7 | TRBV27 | CASSLATGPYEQYF | TGTGCCAGCAGTTTAGCTACAGGGCCCTACGAGCAGTACTTC
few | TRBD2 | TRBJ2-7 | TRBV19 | CASAAGGGYEQYF | TGTGCCAGTGCCGCTGGCGGGGGCTACGAGCAGTACTTC
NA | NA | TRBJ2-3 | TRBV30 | CAWKPRGGGTDTQYF | TGTGCCTGGAAACCTAGGGGCGGGGGCACAGATACGCAGTATTTT
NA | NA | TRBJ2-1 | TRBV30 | CAWSVHNGNYNEQFF | TGTGCCTGGAGTGTACACAATGGCAACTACAATGAGCAGTTCTTC